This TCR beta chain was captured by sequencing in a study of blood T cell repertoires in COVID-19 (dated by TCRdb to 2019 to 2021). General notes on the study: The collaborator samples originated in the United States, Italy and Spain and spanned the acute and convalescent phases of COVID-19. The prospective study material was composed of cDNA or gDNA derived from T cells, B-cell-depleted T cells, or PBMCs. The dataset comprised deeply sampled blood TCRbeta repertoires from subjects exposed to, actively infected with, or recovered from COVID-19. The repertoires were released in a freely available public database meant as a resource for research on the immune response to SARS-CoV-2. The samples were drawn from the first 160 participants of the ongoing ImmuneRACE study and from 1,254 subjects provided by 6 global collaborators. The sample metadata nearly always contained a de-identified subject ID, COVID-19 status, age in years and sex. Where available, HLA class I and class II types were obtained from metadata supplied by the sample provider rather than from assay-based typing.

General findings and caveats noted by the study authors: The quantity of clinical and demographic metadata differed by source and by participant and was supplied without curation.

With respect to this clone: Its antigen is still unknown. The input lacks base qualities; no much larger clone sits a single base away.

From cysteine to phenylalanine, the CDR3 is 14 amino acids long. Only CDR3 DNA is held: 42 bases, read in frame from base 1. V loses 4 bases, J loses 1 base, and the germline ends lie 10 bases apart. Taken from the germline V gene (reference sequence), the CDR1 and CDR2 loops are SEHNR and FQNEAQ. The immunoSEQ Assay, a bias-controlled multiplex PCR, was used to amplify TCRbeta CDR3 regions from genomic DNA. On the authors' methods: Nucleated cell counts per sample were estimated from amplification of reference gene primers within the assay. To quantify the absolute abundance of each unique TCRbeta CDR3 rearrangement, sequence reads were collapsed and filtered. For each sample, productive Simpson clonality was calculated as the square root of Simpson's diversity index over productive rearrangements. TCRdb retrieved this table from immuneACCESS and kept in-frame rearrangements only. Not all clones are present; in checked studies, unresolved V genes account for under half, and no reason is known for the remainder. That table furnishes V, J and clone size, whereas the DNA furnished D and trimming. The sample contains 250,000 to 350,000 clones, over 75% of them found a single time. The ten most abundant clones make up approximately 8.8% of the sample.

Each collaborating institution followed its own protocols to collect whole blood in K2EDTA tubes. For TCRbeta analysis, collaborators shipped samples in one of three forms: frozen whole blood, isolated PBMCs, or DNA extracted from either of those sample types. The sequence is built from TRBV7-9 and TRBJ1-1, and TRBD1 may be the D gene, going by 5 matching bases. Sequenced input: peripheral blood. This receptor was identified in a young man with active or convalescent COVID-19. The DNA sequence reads TGTGCCAGCAGCTCCCCGGGGGGGAACACTGAAGCTTTCTTT. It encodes CASSSPGGNTEAFF.